A single sample gave rise to the 9 T cell receptor beta chains below, sequenced in a study of beta chain features in type 1 diabetes. Whole-study findings and limits: Shorter TCRB CDR3s, moderately but significantly so, were found in Type 1 diabetes patients in all four CD4+ subsets.

Expressed TCRB transcripts were sequenced after all isolated RNA was converted to cDNA. This table comes from immunoSEQ multiplex PCR, and its TCRdb copy is limited to in-frame clones, with some not included. Of about 170,000 clones listed, 7.8% are singletons. Antigens for these TCRs are unknown. Sequenced input: central memory CD4+ T cells from blood. These receptors all come from a woman aged 40 to 49 with type 1 diabetes.

V and J are TRBV18 and TRBJ2-1; 11 bases match TRBD2. The CDR3 totals 16 residues. Germline trimming cut 3 bases from V and 3 bases from J; bases unmatched to any gene: 4. Germline-derived CDR1 and CDR2 are KGHSH and LQKENI. CDR3 protein: CASSPLTSGGYNEQFF. CDR3 sequence (DNA): TGTGCCAGCTCACCCCTAACTAGCGGGGGCTACAATGAGCAGTTCTTC.

CDR3 amino acids: CAWSVGVGDTEAFF. Here the CDR3 DNA reads TGTGCCTGGAGTGTCGGGGTTGGGGACACTGAAGCTTTCTTT. The chain employs TRBV30 and TRBJ1-1; no firm D call. The CDR3 totals 14 residues. V was trimmed by 0 bases and J by 3 bases, leaving 11 bases between them. Germline loops: CDR1 GTSNPN, CDR2 SVGIG (reference sequence).

The CDR3 loop reads CASSSSRQGNSPLHF. CDR3 in DNA: TGTGCCAGCAGCTCCTCTCGACAGGGGAATTCACCCCTCCACTTT. The rearrangement links TRBV7-2 to TRBJ1-6, with 8 positions matching TRBD1. The V gene end was trimmed by 4 bases and the J gene end by 7 bases; junction bases not matched to a gene: 6. CDR3 length equals 15 residues. CDR1 is SGHTA and CDR2 is FQGNSA in the germline V gene.

This clone was picked up a small number of times. The chain is built from TRBV2 and TRBJ1-2; D is unclear. Trimming removed 3 bases from V and 8 bases from J, with 13 bases in between. This CDR3 has 13 residues. The V gene's germline CDR1 is SNHLY and CDR2 FYNNEI. This CDR3 reads CASSEMGPAGYTF. The CDR3 DNA sequence: TGTGCCAGCAGTGAGATGGGCCCGGCGGGCTACACCTTC.

The V gene is TRBV5-6, the J gene TRBJ2-6; weak D call: TRBD1 (6 bases). The CDR3 has 18 residues. Germline V gene lookup returns CDR1 SGHDT and CDR2 YYEEEE. V lost 0 bases to trimming and J lost 2 bases, with 15 bases between them. CDR3 protein: CASSLAGGQRAGANVLTF. The CDR3 region has the DNA TGTGCCAGCAGCTTGGCTGGAGGACAGCGCGCTGGGGCCAACGTCCTGACTTTC.

The chain links TRBV5-6 to TRBJ2-1; D may be TRBD1 (6 bases). V lost 3 bases to trimming and J lost 4 bases, with 14 bases between them. The CDR3 spans 15 residues. Germline CDR1 reads SGHDT; CDR2 reads YYEEEE. CDR3 sequence: CASSSSGVSYNEQFF. The CDR3, as DNA: TGTGCCAGCAGCTCCTCAGGGGTTTCTTACAATGAGCAGTTCTTC.

The V gene is TRBV28, the J gene TRBJ1-2; 10 bases align to TRBD1. The ends lost 5 bases at V and 1 base at J; junction bases unmatched: 4. The germline CDR1 and CDR2 sequences are MDHEN and SYDVKM. The CDR3 is made up of 15 amino acids. The CDR3 DNA sequence: TGTGCCAGCAGTCCCGGGACAGGGGTTAACTATGGCTACACCTTC. Its protein product is CASSPGTGVNYGYTF.

This clone was found a few times. V gene TRBV7-2 combines with J gene TRBJ1-5; perhaps TRBD1 as D (5 bases). V dropped 4 bases and J dropped 4 bases, with 14 bases sitting between them. Germline CDR1 and CDR2: SGHTA and FQGNSA. CDR3 length equals 15 residues. The CDR3: CASSSQGKGNQPQHF. CDR3 DNA: TGTGCCAGCAGCTCGCAGGGAAAGGGAAATCAGCCCCAGCATTTT.

This clone was detected only a few times. Other nucleotide sequences from this sample produce the same CDR3. This CDR3 reads CASSPQGGNQPQHF. For the CDR3, the DNA is TGTGCCAGCAGTCCACAGGGTGGCAATCAGCCCCAGCATTTT. The chain recombines TRBV6-6 with TRBJ1-5, with D perhaps matching TRBD1 (6 bases). From germline, CDR1 is MNHNY and CDR2 SVGAGI (reference sequence). The V end was cut by 5 bases, the J end by 2 bases, with 10 bases between. CDR3 length: 14 residues.